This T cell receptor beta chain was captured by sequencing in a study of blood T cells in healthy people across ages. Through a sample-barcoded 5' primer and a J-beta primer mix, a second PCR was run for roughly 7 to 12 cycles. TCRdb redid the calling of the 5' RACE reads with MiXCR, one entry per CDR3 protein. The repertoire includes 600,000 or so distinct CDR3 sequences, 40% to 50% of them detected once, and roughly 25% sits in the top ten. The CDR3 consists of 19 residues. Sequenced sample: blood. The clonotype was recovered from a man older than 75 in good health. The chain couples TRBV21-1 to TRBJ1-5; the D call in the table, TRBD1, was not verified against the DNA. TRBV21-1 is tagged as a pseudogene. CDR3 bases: TGTGCCAGCAGCAAAGGGAGGGACAGGGGAGGTTCGGGCAATCAGCCCCAGCATTTT. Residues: CASSKGRDRGGSGNQPQHF.